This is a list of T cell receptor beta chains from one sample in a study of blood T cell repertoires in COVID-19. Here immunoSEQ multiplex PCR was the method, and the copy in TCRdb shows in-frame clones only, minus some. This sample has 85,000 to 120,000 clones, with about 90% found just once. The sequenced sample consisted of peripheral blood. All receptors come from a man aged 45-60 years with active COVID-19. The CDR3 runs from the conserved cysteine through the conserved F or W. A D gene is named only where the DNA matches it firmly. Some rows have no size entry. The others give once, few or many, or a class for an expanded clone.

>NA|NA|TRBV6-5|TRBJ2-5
CASRRSATETQYF
TGTGCCAGCAGACGGAGCGCTACAGAGACCCAGTACTTC
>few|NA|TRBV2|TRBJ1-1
CASCSGGNTEAFF
TGTGCCAGCTGTTCTGGCGGCAACACTGAAGCTTTCTTT
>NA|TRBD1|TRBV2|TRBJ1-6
CASRDRGWSYNSPLHF
TGTGCCAGCAGGGACAGGGGGTGGTCCTATAATTCACCCCTCCACTTT
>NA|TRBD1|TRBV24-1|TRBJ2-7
CATSDPQGGEQYF
TGTGCCACCAGTGACCCACAGGGGGGCGAGCAGTACTTC
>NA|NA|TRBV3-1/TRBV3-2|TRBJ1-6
CASSQEFVQVESPLHF
TGTGCCAGCAGCCAAGAATTCGTACAGGTAGAATCACCCCTCCACTTT
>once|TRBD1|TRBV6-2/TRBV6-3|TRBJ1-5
CASSRDSVYQPQHF
TGTGCCAGCAGCAGGGACAGTGTTTATCAGCCCCAGCATTTT
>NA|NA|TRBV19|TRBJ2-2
CASSSQGFGELFF
TGTGCCAGTAGTTCACAGGGCTTCGGGGAGCTGTTTTTT
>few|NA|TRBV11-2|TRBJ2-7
CASSFTGPQDEQYF
TGTGCCAGCAGCTTTACAGGGCCTCAGGACGAGCAGTACTTC
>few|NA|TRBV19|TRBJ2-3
CASSLRGGGGDTQYF
TGTGCCAGTAGTCTTCGCGGGGGCGGTGGAGATACGCAGTATTTT
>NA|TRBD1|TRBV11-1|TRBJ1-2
CASSSRKSFTGGGYTF
TGTGCCAGCAGCTCAAGAAAATCATTCACAGGGGGCGGCTACACCTTC
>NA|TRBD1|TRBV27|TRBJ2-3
CASTWTGADTQYF
TGTGCCAGCACGTGGACAGGAGCAGATACGCAGTATTTT
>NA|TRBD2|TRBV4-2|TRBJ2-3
CASSQEDGGGGTDTQYF
TGTGCCAGCAGCCAAGAGGACGGCGGGGGGGGCACAGATACGCAGTATTTT
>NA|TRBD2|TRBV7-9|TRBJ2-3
CASSFKPGLALDTQYF
TGTGCCAGCAGCTTCAAACCGGGACTAGCGTTAGATACGCAGTATTTT
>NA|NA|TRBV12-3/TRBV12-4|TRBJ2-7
CASSRNYEQYF
TGTGCCAGCAGCAGAAACTACGAGCAGTACTTC
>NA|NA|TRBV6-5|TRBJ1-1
CASSSSHASPEAFF
TGTGCCAGCAGTTCAAGTCACGCGAGCCCTGAAGCTTTCTTT
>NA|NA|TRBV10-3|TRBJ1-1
CAISTGERNTEAFF
TGTGCCATCAGTACCGGGGAGAGGAACACTGAAGCTTTCTTT
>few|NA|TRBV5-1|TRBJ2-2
CASSLSSPDTGELFF
TGCGCCAGCAGCTTGTCTAGCCCCGACACCGGGGAGCTGTTTTTT
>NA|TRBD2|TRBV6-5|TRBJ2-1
CASSLGGGGKNEQFF
TGTGCCAGCAGTCTGGGGGGCGGGGGGAAGAATGAGCAGTTCTTC
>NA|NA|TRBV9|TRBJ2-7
CASSRQQGPAYEQYF
TGTGCCAGCAGCAGGCAACAGGGTCCGGCGTACGAGCAGTACTTC
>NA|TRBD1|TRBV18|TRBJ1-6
CASSGQGYNSPLHF
TGTGCCAGCTCAGGACAGGGTTACAATTCACCCCTCCACTTT
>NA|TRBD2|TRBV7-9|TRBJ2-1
CASSSRTSGGTYNEQFF
TGTGCCAGCAGCTCGCGGACTAGCGGGGGGACCTACAATGAGCAGTTCTTC
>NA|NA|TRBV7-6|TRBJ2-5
CASSPVAGFQETQYF
TGTGCCAGCAGCCCCGTTGCGGGGTTCCAAGAGACCCAGTACTTC
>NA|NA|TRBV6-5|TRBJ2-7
CASSPRGSSYEQYF
TGTGCCAGCAGCCCCCGGGGGAGCTCCTACGAGCAGTACTTC
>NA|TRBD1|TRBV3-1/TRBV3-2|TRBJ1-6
CASSQVVEDRGNSPLHF
TGTGCCAGCAGCCAAGTAGTCGAGGACAGGGGAAATTCACCCCTCCACTTT
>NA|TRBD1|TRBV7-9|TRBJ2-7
CASSPKDRGSYEQYF
TGTGCCAGCAGCCCAAAAGACAGGGGATCCTACGAGCAGTACTTC
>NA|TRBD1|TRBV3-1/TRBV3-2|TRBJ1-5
CASSPTGVSDQPQHF
TGTGCCAGCAGCCCTACAGGGGTCTCTGATCAGCCCCAGCATTTT
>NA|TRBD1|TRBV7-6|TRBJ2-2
CASSLGYRGSTGELFF
TGTGCCAGCAGCTTAGGGTACAGGGGGAGCACCGGGGAGCTGTTTTTT
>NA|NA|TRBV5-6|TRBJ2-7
CASSRQVTSSYEQYF
TGTGCCAGCAGCAGACAGGTCACTAGCTCCTACGAGCAGTACTTC
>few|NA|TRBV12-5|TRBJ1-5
CASGLNLRQFFDPQHF
TGTGCTAGTGGTTTGAATTTAAGACAGTTTTTTGATCCCCAGCATTTT
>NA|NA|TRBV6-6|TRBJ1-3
CASSYTPSSGNTIYF
TGTGCCAGCAGTTATACACCTAGCTCTGGAAACACCATATATTTT
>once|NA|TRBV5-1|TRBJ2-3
CASSLVEGEDTQYF
TGCGCCAGCAGCTTGGTAGAGGGTGAAGATACGCAGTATTTT
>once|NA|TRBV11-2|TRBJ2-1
CASSPRGSSSYNEQFF
TGTGCCAGCAGCCCCCGGGGGAGCAGCTCCTACAATGAGCAGTTCTTC
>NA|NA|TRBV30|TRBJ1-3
CAWRVTGPGNTIYF
TGTGCCTGGAGAGTTACAGGGCCTGGAAACACCATATATTTT
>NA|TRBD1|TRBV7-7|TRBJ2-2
CASSPGTGITNTGELFF
TGTGCTAGCAGCCCTGGGACAGGCATAACGAACACCGGGGAGCTGTTTTTT
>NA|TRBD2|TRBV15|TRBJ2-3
CATSRASGPMYF
TGTGCCACCAGCAGAGCTAGCGGACCGATGTATTTT
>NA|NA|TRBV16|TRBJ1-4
CASSQRLYGDNEKLFF
TGTGCCAGCAGCCAAAGGCTGTACGGGGATAATGAAAAACTGTTTTTT
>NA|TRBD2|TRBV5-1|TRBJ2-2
CASSPRTRGNTGELFF
TGCGCCAGCAGCCCTAGGACTAGGGGGAACACCGGGGAGCTGTTTTTT
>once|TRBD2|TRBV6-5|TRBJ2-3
CASRIRGGTDTQYF
TGTGCCAGCAGGATTCGGGGGGGCACAGATACGCAGTATTTT
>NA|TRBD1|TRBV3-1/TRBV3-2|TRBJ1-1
CASSPTGQGNTEAFF
TGTGCCAGCAGCCCAACGGGACAGGGGAACACTGAAGCTTTCTTT
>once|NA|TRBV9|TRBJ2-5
CASSVAGSWETQYF
TGTGCCAGCAGCGTAGCGGGATCCTGGGAGACCCAGTACTTC
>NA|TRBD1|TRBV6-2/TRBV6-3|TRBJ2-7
CASSSPGQNYEQYF
TGTGCCAGCAGTTCACCGGGACAGAACTACGAGCAGTACTTC
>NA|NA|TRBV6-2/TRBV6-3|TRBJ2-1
CASSQGAPNYNEQFF
TGTGCCAGCAGCCAAGGAGCGCCGAACTACAATGAGCAGTTCTTC
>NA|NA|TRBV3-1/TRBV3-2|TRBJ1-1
CASSPWGGLNTEAFF
TGTGCCAGCAGCCCCTGGGGGGGCCTAAACACTGAAGCTTTCTTT
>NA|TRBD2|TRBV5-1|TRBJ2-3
CASSLAGGGITDTQYF
TGCGCCAGCAGCTTGGCTGGCGGGGGGATCACAGATACGCAGTATTTT
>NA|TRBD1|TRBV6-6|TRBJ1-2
CASSYPEPGQRYGYTF
TGTGCCAGCAGTTACCCTGAGCCGGGACAGCGATATGGCTACACCTTC
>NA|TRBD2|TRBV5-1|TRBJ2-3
CASRLGGGRDTQYF
TGCGCCAGCAGGTTAGGCGGGGGGAGAGATACGCAGTATTTT
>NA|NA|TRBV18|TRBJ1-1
CASSRTLNTEAFF
TGTGCCAGCTCACGTACTCTGAACACTGAAGCTTTCTTT
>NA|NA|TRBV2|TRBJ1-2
CASRRGHTRGGYTF
TGTGCCAGCAGGAGGGGACATACTAGGGGTGGCTACACCTTC
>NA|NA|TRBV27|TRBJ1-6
CASSEWSSYNSPLHF
TGTGCCAGCAGTGAATGGAGCTCCTATAATTCACCCCTCCACTTT
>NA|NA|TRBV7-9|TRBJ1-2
CASSRNSYGYTF
TGTGCCAGCAGCCGAAACAGTTATGGCTACACCTTC
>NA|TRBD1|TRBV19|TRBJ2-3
CASSAGTGTTDTQYF
TGTGCCAGTAGTGCCGGGACAGGAACCACAGATACGCAGTATTTT
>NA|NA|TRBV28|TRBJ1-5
CASSLGSQPQHF
TGTGCCAGCAGTTTAGGGAGTCAGCCCCAGCATTTT
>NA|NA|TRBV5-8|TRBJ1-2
CASSSRVSEITYGYTF
TGTGCCAGCAGCTCGAGGGTGTCAGAGATCACCTATGGCTACACCTTC
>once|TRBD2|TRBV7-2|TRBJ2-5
CASSVHGTSLQETQYF
TGTGCCAGCAGCGTTCACGGGACTAGCTTGCAAGAGACCCAGTACTTC